These 28 T cell receptor beta chains share one sample of origin, sequenced in a study of CD8 T cells in Susac syndrome. cDNA came from about 0.46 to 1 ug RNA primed by random hexamers. A single record per CDR3 protein comes from TCRdb applying MiXCR to the immunoSEQ multiplex PCR reads. The sample carries 110,000 or so distinct CDR3 sequences, around 92% recorded once. Sequencing was performed on CD4+ T cells from PBMCs. These receptors all come from a human donor with multiple sclerosis.

The count of this clonotype is one. The chain is built from TRBV20-1 and TRBJ2-6, with D uncertain. The CDR3 extends over 14 amino acids. V was trimmed by 6 bases and J by 0 bases, leaving 9 bases between them. The V gene's germline CDR1 is DFQATT and CDR2 SNEGSKA (reference sequence). The CDR3 loop is CSATSSSGANVLTF. The CDR3 nucleotides read TGCAGTGCCACATCCAGCTCTGGGGCCAACGTCCTGACTTTC.

The rearrangement links TRBV7-9 to TRBJ1-1; D remains ambiguous. The length of the CDR3 is 15 residues. Trimming removed 1 base at V and 0 bases at J, with 9 bases between. Germline assignment: CDR1 SEHNR and CDR2 FQNEAQ (reference sequence). CDR3 coding DNA: TGTGCCAGCAGCTTAGGGTTAGGTTTGAACACTGAAGCTTTCTTT. Translated, it gives CASSLGLGLNTEAFF.

The chain joins TRBV5-1 to TRBJ2-2; possible D gene TRBD1, 6 bases. V lost 4 bases and J lost 1, with 8 bases in between. This CDR3 spans 14 amino acids. The V gene's germline CDR1 is SGHRS and CDR2 YFSETQ. The CDR3 reads CASSEGQNTGELFF. The CDR3, as DNA: TGCGCCAGCAGCGAGGGACAGAACACCGGGGAGCTGTTTTTT.

The gene calls are TRBV6-1 and TRBJ1-5; TRBD1 aligns across 8 bases. This CDR3 spans 14 amino acids. With 9 bases clipped from V and 0 bases from J, the junction kept 4 bases outside the gene matches. Germline CDR1 is MNHNS and CDR2 is SASEGT. CDR3 residues: CASRTGFSNQPQHF. The CDR3 nucleotides read TGTGCCAGTAGGACAGGGTTTAGCAATCAGCCCCAGCATTTT.

CDR3 amino acids: CASSFGTSRGEQFF. The CDR3 DNA is TGTGCCAGCAGTTTCGGGACCTCCCGGGGGGAGCAGTTCTTC. V is TRBV28 and J is TRBJ2-1; weak D call: TRBD2 (6 bases). This CDR3 comprises 14 residues. Trimming shortened V by 3 bases and J by 10 bases, and 16 bases separated the two germline ends. Germline CDR1 reads MDHEN; CDR2 reads SYDVKM.

The V call is TRBV7-9, the J call TRBJ1-2, with 8 bases matching TRBD1. The V gene end was trimmed by 0 bases and the J gene end by 4 bases; junction bases not matched to a gene: 4. The CDR3 sequence is 15 residues long. The germline V gene has CDR1 SEHNR and CDR2 FQNEAQ (reference sequence). Here the CDR3 reads CASSLAPTGGYGYTF. The CDR3, as DNA: TGTGCCAGCAGCTTAGCACCTACAGGGGGCTATGGCTACACCTTC.

This chain joins TRBV20-1 and TRBJ1-3, with a weak D call TRBD1 (5 bases). The CDR3 runs to 13 residues. Germline assignment: CDR1 DFQATT and CDR2 SNEGSKA (reference sequence). The V gene lost 5 bases and the J gene lost 0 bases, with 8 bases spanning the gap. The CDR3 sequence is CSAPDSSGNTIYF. For the CDR3, the DNA is TGCAGTGCTCCCGACAGCTCTGGAAACACCATATATTTT.

The rearrangement uses TRBV10-2 and TRBJ2-7, with TRBD1 as a possible D gene (6 bases). This CDR3 spans 13 amino acids. Trimming shortened V by 5 bases and J by 2 bases, and 10 bases separated the two germline ends. Germline V gene sequence: CDR1 WSHSY, CDR2 SAAADI. CDR3: CASSRQVTYEQYF. In DNA, the CDR3 is TGCGCCAGCAGTCGACAGGTTACCTACGAGCAGTACTTC.

The chain joins TRBV19 to TRBJ1-6; 10 bases map to TRBD1. The ends lost 1 base at V and 11 bases at J; junction bases unmatched: 2. Germline-derived CDR1 and CDR2 are LNHDA and SQIVND (reference sequence). This CDR3 spans 14 amino acids. CDR3 nucleotides: TGTGCCAGTAGTATAGGGGACAGGGGAGCACCCCTCCACTTT. Encoded protein: CASSIGDRGAPLHF.

V usage is TRBV20-1 and J usage is TRBJ2-4; the match to TRBD1 covers 9 bases. V lost 5 bases and J lost 5; bases outside the gene matches: 7. In germline, CDR1 is DFQATT, CDR2 SNEGSKA (reference sequence). The CDR3 runs to 14 residues. CDR3 coding DNA: TGCAGTGCTGCAGCCGGGACAGGGCAAAACATTCAGTACTTC. Its protein is CSAAAGTGQNIQYF.

In this sample, this clonotype turned up once. The chain joins TRBV30 to TRBJ2-1; D gene ambiguous. CDR1 is GTSNPN and CDR2 is SVGIG in the germline V gene (reference sequence). CDR3 length: 13 amino acids. V was trimmed by 5 bases and J by 10 bases, leaving 18 bases between them. DNA for the CDR3: TGTGCCTGGGATAAGGGCTCCTTGATGGAGCAGTTCTTC. This encodes CAWDKGSLMEQFF.

The chain carries TRBV6-2 or TRBV6-3 and TRBJ2-5; D uncertain. Germline CDR1 reads MNHEY; CDR2 reads SVGEGT. Trimming cost V 7 bases and J 3 bases, with 15 bases left between them. This CDR3 is 14 amino acids long. The CDR3 loop is CASTLRASEETQYF. DNA for the CDR3: TGTGCCAGCACCTTACGCGCCAGTGAAGAGACCCAGTACTTC.

The chain carries TRBV23-1 and TRBJ2-3; 7 bases are shared with TRBD2. TRBV23-1 is classed as an ORF, of uncertain function. This CDR3 contains 18 residues. Trimming took 2 bases from V and 2 from J; bases not matched to a gene: 13. DNA for the CDR3: TGCGCCAGCAGTCAAATCACTCGACTAGCAGAACTCACAGATACGCAGTATTTT. This gives the protein CASSQITRLAELTDTQYF.

A single count supports this clonotype. This chain joins TRBV7-3 and TRBJ2-2; D might be TRBD1 (6 bases). This CDR3 region has 15 residues. In germline, CDR1 is SGHTA, CDR2 FQGTGA. V dropped 1 base and J dropped 3 bases, with 9 bases sitting between them. As DNA, the CDR3 is TGTGCCAGCAGCTTAAACAGGGCAGACACCGGGGAGCTGTTTTTT. Translation gives CASSLNRADTGELFF. The full variable domain, in which reference TRBV7-3 and TRBJ2-2 provide the parts outside the CDR3, is GAGVSQTPSNKVTEKGKYVELRCDPISGHTALYWYRQSLGQGPEFLIYFQGTGAADDSGLPNDRFFAVRPEGSVSTLKIQRTERGDSAVYLCASSLNRADTGELFFGEGSRLTVL.

This clonotype was observed once. V and J are TRBV18 and TRBJ1-5, with D possibly TRBD1 on 5 matching bases. This CDR3 region has 12 residues. V lost 5 bases and J lost 7, with 9 bases in between. Germline CDR1 KGHSH, CDR2 LQKENI. The CDR3 region is CASSDSRQPQHF. CDR3 nucleotides: TGTGCCAGCTCAGACAGCAGGCAGCCCCAGCATTTT.

This clonotype showed up just once. This sequence joins TRBV9 and TRBJ2-2; 7 nucleotides align to TRBD2. The CDR3 spans 14 residues. V lost 3 bases, J lost 5 bases, and 4 bases stayed unmatched. Per the germline V gene, CDR1 is SGDLS and CDR2 is YYNGEE. DNA of the CDR3: TGTGCCAGCAGCGCCGGGGGGTGGACCGGGGAGCTGTTTTTT. Its protein is CASSAGGWTGELFF. Full variable domain (missing parts from reference TRBV9 and TRBJ2-2): DSGVTQTPKHLITATGQRVTLRCSPRSGDLSVYWYQQSLDQGLQFLIQYYNGEERAKGNILERFSAQQFPDLHSELNLSSLELGDSALYFCASSAGGWTGELFFGEGSRLTVL.

The genes are TRBV25-1 and TRBJ2-1; 8 nucleotides agree with TRBD2. This CDR3 has 18 amino acids. V gave up 2 bases and J gave up 5 bases; unmatched junction bases: 14. Per the germline V gene, CDR1 is MGHDK and CDR2 is SYGVNS. The CDR3 spells CASSEPARGATLDNEQFF. As DNA, the CDR3 is TGTGCCAGCAGTGAACCGGCGCGGGGGGCCACCCTCGACAATGAGCAGTTCTTC.

The genes are TRBV27 and TRBJ1-5; D is uncertain. Germline CDR1 reads MNHEY; CDR2 reads SMNVEV (reference sequence). V lost 5 bases, J lost 2 bases, and 7 bases lay in between. There are 13 residues in the CDR3. CDR3 bases: TGTGCCAGCAGTGACAATGGCAATCAGCCCCAGCATTTT. Translating it yields CASSDNGNQPQHF.

The chain links TRBV30 to TRBJ1-3, with unresolved D. V dropped 0 bases and J dropped 3 bases, with 3 bases sitting between them. The CDR3 loop spans 12 amino acids. Germline V gives CDR1 GTSNPN, CDR2 SVGIG (reference sequence). Here the CDR3 reads CAWSVGGNTIYF. In DNA, the CDR3 is TGTGCCTGGAGTGTAGGTGGAAACACCATATATTTT.

The J gene is TRBJ2-7, the V gene TRBV11-3; D perhaps matches TRBD2 (5 bases). The CDR3 length is 14 residues. Germline V gene lookup returns CDR1 SGHNT and CDR2 YENEEA. The V and J ends lost 0 bases and 7 bases respectively, with 13 bases between them. The CDR3 DNA sequence: TGTGCCAGCAGCTTAGATGGGTCCCGGGGAGAGCAGTACTTC. Translating gives CASSLDGSRGEQYF. Filled out from reference TRBV11-3 and TRBJ2-7, the complete variable domain reads EAGVVQSPRYKIIEKKQPVAFWCNPISGHNTLYWYLQNLGQGPELLIRYENEEAVDDSQLPKDRFSAERLKGVDSTLKIQPAELGDSAVYLCASSLDGSRGEQYFGPGTRLTVT.

The chain combines TRBV6-5 with TRBJ1-1; possibly TRBD1 for D (6 bases). The CDR3 is 13 amino acids. Per germline, CDR1 MNHEY and CDR2 SVGAGI. V was cut by 6 bases and J by 4 bases, with 12 bases left in between. CDR3 amino acids: CASRKQGTTEAFF. DNA of the CDR3: TGTGCCAGCAGAAAACAGGGTACCACTGAAGCTTTCTTT.

The J gene is TRBJ1-2, the V gene TRBV20-1; TRBD1 aligns across 8 bases. V shed 3 bases and J 8 bases; nucleotides not matched to a gene: 14. This CDR3 has 15 residues. Germline lookup yields CDR1 DFQATT and CDR2 SNEGSKA (reference sequence). This chain's CDR3 is CSASSGQVYLGGYTF. CDR3 nucleotide sequence: TGCAGTGCTAGTTCGGGACAGGTATATCTAGGCGGCTACACCTTC.

The chain has TRBV5-1 and TRBJ1-1; tentatively, D is TRBD1 (6 bases). V lost 4 bases to trimming and J lost 4 bases, with 11 bases between them. The CDR3 spans 13 residues. Per the germline V gene, CDR1 is SGHRS and CDR2 is YFSETQ. The CDR3 spells CASSVQGFTEAFF. In DNA, the CDR3 is TGCGCCAGCAGCGTACAGGGTTTCACTGAAGCTTTCTTT. Complete variable domain (other parts from reference TRBV5-1 and TRBJ1-1): KAGVTQTPRYLIKTRGQQVTLSCSPISGHRSVSWYQQTPGQGLQFLFEYFSETQRNKGNFPGRFSGRQFSNSRSEMNVSTLELGDSALYLCASSVQGFTEAFFGQGTRLTVV.

The chain joins TRBV6-1 to TRBJ1-6; D is possibly TRBD1 (5 bases). This CDR3 spans 18 amino acids. CDR1 and CDR2 (germline): MNHNS, SASEGT. Trimming shortened V by 7 bases and J by 5 bases, and 24 bases separated the two germline ends. The chain's CDR3 is CASNERGWGAADNSPLHF. The CDR3 DNA is TGTGCCAGCAACGAGAGGGGTTGGGGCGCGGCGGATAATTCACCCCTCCACTTT.

The CDR3 protein is CASSYSVLADYGYTF. The CDR3 bases are TGTGCCAGCAGTTACTCGGTCCTCGCGGACTATGGCTACACCTTC. V is TRBV6-5 and J is TRBJ1-2; D gene ambiguous. The V gene's germline CDR1 is MNHEY and CDR2 SVGAGI. V was clipped by 0 bases and J by 3 bases, with 11 bases between them. This CDR3 region has 15 residues.

The chain couples TRBV6-5 to TRBJ2-7; unclear D gene. CDR1 is MNHEY and CDR2 is SVGAGI in the germline V gene. V was trimmed by 2 bases and J by 2 bases, leaving 10 bases between them. CDR3 length: 14 amino acids. Here the CDR3 DNA reads TGTGCCAGCAGTTACCCATCCCCGCCCTACGAGCAGTACTTC. Translated, it gives CASSYPSPPYEQYF.

The chain employs TRBV12-3 or TRBV12-4 and TRBJ2-7; no reliable D call. The CDR3 covers 12 residues. V lost 3 bases and J 6 bases, leaving 9 bases between the germline ends. The CDR3 sequence is CASSFRESEQYF. The CDR3 DNA reads as TGTGCCAGCAGTTTTCGAGAGTCCGAGCAGTACTTC.

V is TRBV9 and J is TRBJ2-7; D may match TRBD1 or TRBD2 (6 bases each). Trimming pared 0 bases from V and 2 bases from J, leaving 12 bases between. Germline-derived CDR1 and CDR2 are SGDLS and YYNGEE. This CDR3 has 15 residues. This CDR3 is CASSVGWGAAYEQYF. CDR3 nucleotide sequence: TGTGCCAGCAGCGTAGGGTGGGGGGCAGCCTACGAGCAGTACTTC.